The 32 T cell receptor beta chains below all came from one sample that was sequenced in a study of T-cell reconstitution after alpha-beta-depleted transplantation in children. The TCRbeta library was prepared with unique molecular identifiers. One entry per CDR3 protein results from TCRdb running MiXCR on the PCR reads. The sample records 200,000 to 300,000 distinct CDR3 sequences, about 26% being singletons. The starting material was PBMCs, obtained before TCRalphabeta/CD19-depleted stem cell transplant. These receptors were obtained from a girl aged 2-9 years with Fanconi anemia, due to receive a stem cell transplant.

Only a few counts were recorded for this clonotype. The chain has TRBV28 and TRBJ2-1, with TRBD2 matching 8 bases. The ends lost 6 bases at V and 8 bases at J; junction bases unmatched: 6. The germline V gene has CDR1 MDHEN and CDR2 SYDVKM. The CDR3 has 13 residues. The CDR3 sequence: CASRGLVSDEQFF. The CDR3 DNA is TGTGCCAGCAGGGGACTAGTTTCCGATGAGCAGTTCTTC.

The V gene is TRBV20-1, the J gene TRBJ2-1, with 8 bases matching TRBD2. This CDR3 spans 14 amino acids. Trimming took 3 bases from V and 2 from J; bases not matched to a gene: 3. The germline V gene has CDR1 DFQATT and CDR2 SNEGSKA (reference sequence). This CDR3 is CSASRTSTYNEQFF. The CDR3 bases are TGCAGTGCTAGCCGGACTAGCACCTACAATGAGCAGTTCTTC.

The chain links TRBV6-4 to TRBJ2-6; tentatively, D is TRBD1 (6 bases). CDR3 length: 16 amino acids. Per the germline V gene, CDR1 is MRHNA and CDR2 is SNTAGT. Trimming stripped 9 bases from V and 0 bases from J, with 15 bases between. For the CDR3, the DNA is TGTGCCAGTCAGGGGTGGAGTCCCTCTGGGGCCAACGTCCTGACTTTC. It specifies CASQGWSPSGANVLTF.

This clonotype was seen only a few times. The V and J genes are TRBV18 and TRBJ2-3, with D perhaps matching TRBD1 or TRBD2 (5 bases each). The CDR3 has 16 amino acids. Germline V gene sequence: CDR1 KGHSH, CDR2 LQKENI. Trimming shortened V by 2 bases and J by 2 bases, and 14 bases separated the two germline ends. The CDR3 sequence is CASSPLSRGTTDTQYF. The CDR3 region has the DNA TGTGCCAGCTCACCATTATCGAGGGGAACCACAGATACGCAGTATTTT.

This clonotype was recorded once. V and J are TRBV11-2 and TRBJ2-7; tentative D call: TRBD1 (5 bases). The CDR3 consists of 12 residues. Trimming took 2 bases from V and 5 from J, leaving 7 bases between them. Germline V CDR1 and CDR2: SGHAT, FQNNGV. CDR3 DNA: TGTGCCAGCAGCTTACAGGGTCACGAGCAGTACTTC. Its protein product is CASSLQGHEQYF.

This clonotype came up many times. The CDR3 is CASSVSREVLYNEQFF. In DNA, the CDR3 is TGTGCCAGCAGCGTCTCGCGGGAGGTCCTTTACAATGAGCAGTTCTTC. V gene TRBV9 combines with J gene TRBJ2-1; 8 bases fit TRBD2. Trimming cost V 2 bases and J 4 bases; bases outside gene matches: 8. Germline CDR1 is SGDLS and CDR2 is YYNGEE. The CDR3 has 16 amino acids.

To note about this clonotype: A much larger clonotype is one base distant, so this may be a read error. The genes are TRBV12-3 or TRBV12-4 and TRBJ2-6; 7 nucleotides align to TRBD1. The V gene end was trimmed by 8 bases and the J gene end by 0 bases; junction bases not matched to a gene: 16. CDR3 size: 19 residues. The CDR3: CASCPSGQRLSSGANVLTF. CDR3 in DNA: TGTGCCAGCTGTCCATCGGGACAGCGGCTTAGCTCTGGGGCCAACGTCCTGACTTTC.

The V call is TRBV7-3, the J call TRBJ2-1; 11 bases agree with TRBD2. The CDR3 is made up of 17 amino acids. V lost 0 bases to trimming and J lost 4 bases; unmatched junction nucleotides: 5. Germline V gene lookup returns CDR1 SGHTA and CDR2 FQGTGA. CDR3 bases: TGTGCCAGCAGCTTAACGGGCACTAGCGGGGGATACAATGAGCAGTTCTTC. Translation: CASSLTGTSGGYNEQFF.

This clonotype was seen at least ten times. The genes are TRBV5-6 and TRBJ2-5; maybe TRBD1 (6 bases). The germline V gene encodes CDR1 SGHDT and CDR2 YYEEEE. The CDR3 is 13 residues long. V was cut by 0 bases and J by 4 bases, with 7 bases left in between. CDR3 sequence reads: CASSLAGAETQYF. The DNA of the CDR3 is TGTGCCAGCAGCTTGGCAGGGGCAGAGACCCAGTACTTC.

The sample holds many counts of this clonotype. The V and J genes are TRBV5-1 and TRBJ2-7; 10 positions agree with TRBD2. Germline V gene data show CDR1 as SGHRS and CDR2 as YFSETQ. V was clipped by 0 bases and J by 5 bases; unmatched bases: 5. This CDR3 is 15 amino acids long. DNA for the CDR3: TGCGCCAGCAGCTTGGTACTAGCGGGACGCGACGAGCAGTACTTC. The encoded protein is CASSLVLAGRDEQYF.

This clonotype was recorded a few times. A clone one base away is much larger, so this may be a read error. V is TRBV20-1 and J is TRBJ2-5; TRBD1 matches at 12 bases. Germline CDR1 is DFQATT and CDR2 is SNEGSKA (reference sequence). There are 15 residues in the CDR3. CDR3 in amino acids: CCAKPGQGAGGTQYF. The CDR3 DNA sequence: TGCTGTGCAAAACCGGGACAGGGGGCCGGTGGGACCCAGTACTTC.

This clonotype was counted a few times. V usage is TRBV20-1 and J usage is TRBJ2-1, with 12 bases aligning to TRBD2. With 2 bases clipped from V and 12 bases from J, the junction kept 5 bases outside the gene matches. CDR1 is DFQATT, CDR2 SNEGSKA, per germline (reference sequence). The CDR3 is made up of 13 amino acids. The CDR3 nucleotides are TGCAGTGCTAGACTAGCGGGAGGGAGGGCGCAGTTCTTC. As protein: CSARLAGGRAQFF.

This clonotype was seen more than once but under ten times. The chain couples TRBV7-6 to TRBJ2-7; 10 bases agree with TRBD1. Germline V CDR1 and CDR2: SGHVS, FNYEAQ. CDR3 size: 15 residues. With 5 bases clipped from V and 3 bases from J, the junction kept 7 bases outside the gene matches. CDR3 sequence reads: CASSPTGGRHYEQYF. The CDR3 nucleotides read TGTGCCAGCAGCCCGACAGGGGGCCGTCACTACGAGCAGTACTTC.

This clonotype has a count of ten or more. The V gene is TRBV15, the J gene TRBJ2-7, with TRBD1 matching over 9 bases. Per the germline V gene, CDR1 is LNHNV and CDR2 is YYDKDF (reference sequence). The J segment lost 6 bases and the V segment lost 3 bases, leaving 12 bases of the junction unmatched. The CDR3 runs 16 residues. Here the CDR3 DNA reads TGTGCCACCAGCAGGGGGGTCCGAGGGACAGGGACCGAGCAGTACTTC. Its translation: CATSRGVRGTGTEQYF.

The sample holds many counts of this clonotype. This chain joins TRBV25-1 and TRBJ2-3, with TRBD1 matching over 8 bases. Losses at the gene ends were 4 bases for V and 4 bases for J; bases not matched to a gene: 7. Germline V lookup: CDR1 MGHDK, CDR2 SYGVNS. The CDR3 has 15 amino acids. This CDR3 reads CASSASGQVSDTQYF. The CDR3 nucleotides are TGTGCCAGCAGTGCCTCGGGACAGGTATCAGATACGCAGTATTTT.

The chain uses TRBV20-1 and TRBJ2-1; either TRBD1 or TRBD2 may fit D (5 bases each). Germline lookup yields CDR1 DFQATT and CDR2 SNEGSKA (reference sequence). V lost 0 bases to trimming and J lost 9 bases, with 21 bases between them. CDR3 length: 16 amino acids. CDR3 sequence reads: CSARDPTDMGVGEQFF. The CDR3 bases are TGCAGTGCTAGAGATCCTACAGATATGGGGGTGGGTGAGCAGTTCTTC.

This clonotype appeared a few times. The V call is TRBV7-9, the J call TRBJ2-7, with TRBD2 matching 12 bases. CDR1 SEHNR and CDR2 FQNEAQ come from the germline V gene (reference sequence). V shed 5 bases, J shed 4 bases, and the junction held 3 bases outside the gene matches. The CDR3 runs to 14 residues. CDR3 nucleotides: TGTGCCAGCAGCCCGACTAGCGGGAGTTACGAGCAGTACTTC. Its translation: CASSPTSGSYEQYF. The full variable domain, completed using reference TRBV7-9 and TRBJ2-7, is DTGVSQNPRHKITKRGQNVTFRCDPISEHNRLYWYRQTLGQGPEFLTYFQNEAQLEKSRLLSDRFSAERPKGSFSTLEIQRTEQGDSAMYLCASSPTSGSYEQYFGPGTRLTVT.

The chain carries TRBV28 and TRBJ1-4; 8 positions match TRBD1. The CDR3 is 14 amino acids. Trimming removed 3 bases from V and 10 bases from J; junction bases left unmatched: 7. The germline CDR1 and CDR2 sequences are MDHEN and SYDVKM. The DNA for the CDR3 is TGTGCCAGCAGTTTGAGGACAGGGAAAGGAAAACTGTTTTTT. Translated: CASSLRTGKGKLFF.

This clonotype was seen ten or more times. J is TRBJ2-1 and V is TRBV24-1; TRBD2 matches 8 bases. Unmatched junction bases numbered 8, after V lost 3 bases and J lost 5 bases. The germline gives CDR1 KGHDR, CDR2 SFDVKD. The CDR3 covers 16 residues. The CDR3 nucleotides read TGTGCCACCAGTGATCCGTTCGGGACTAGAAACAATGAGCAGTTCTTC. This sequence encodes CATSDPFGTRNNEQFF.

A few counts support this clonotype. The chain is built from TRBV18 and TRBJ2-3, with 7 bases that match TRBD2. After removal of 4 bases from V and 4 bases from J, the junction contained 8 bases not matched to a gene. This CDR3 comprises 15 residues. The germline V gene has CDR1 KGHSH and CDR2 LQKENI. The CDR3 loop reads CASSQRGQSADTQYF. The CDR3 nucleotides are TGTGCCAGCTCACAGCGGGGCCAATCGGCAGATACGCAGTATTTT.

The CDR3 DNA sequence: TGTGCCAGCAGCGTAGGGCGAGTAGCGGTCTACGAGCAGTACTTC. Translation: CASSVGRVAVYEQYF. This chain uses TRBV9 with TRBJ2-7, with a tentative D call TRBD2 (6 bases). The CDR3 sequence is 15 residues long. Trimming shortened V by 0 bases and J by 3 bases, and 13 bases separated the two germline ends. Germline lookup yields CDR1 SGDLS and CDR2 YYNGEE.

This clonotype appeared many times. The chain recombines TRBV20-1 with TRBJ2-5, with 7 positions matching TRBD1. The germline CDR1 and CDR2 sequences are DFQATT and SNEGSKA (reference sequence). The CDR3 extends over 12 amino acids. The CDR3 sequence: CTSTWTGETQYF. CDR3 nucleotides: TGCACCAGTACTTGGACAGGAGAGACCCAGTACTTC.

There are many counts of this clonotype. The rearrangement joins TRBV20-1 to TRBJ1-2; the D is unclear. Trimming cost V 3 bases and J 4 bases, with 9 bases left between them. The CDR3 loop spans 12 amino acids. CDR1 and CDR2 (germline): DFQATT, SNEGSKA (reference sequence). This CDR3 reads CSARPDFYGYTF. The DNA of the CDR3 is TGCAGTGCTAGGCCGGATTTCTATGGCTACACCTTC.

This clonotype was recorded many times. J is TRBJ2-3 and V is TRBV29-1, with TRBD1 matching over 9 bases. J was trimmed by 0 bases and V by 4 bases; bases with no gene match: 5. There are 15 residues in the CDR3. The germline V gene has CDR1 SQVTM and CDR2 ANQGSEA. CDR3 protein: CSVARTGASTDTQYF. Written as DNA, the CDR3 is TGCAGCGTTGCTCGGACAGGGGCCAGCACAGATACGCAGTATTTT.

This clonotype appeared once. The chain combines TRBV23-1 with TRBJ2-7, with D perhaps assigned TRBD1 or TRBD2 (5 bases each). Being an ORF, TRBV23-1 has a function that is uncertain. V lost 0 bases to trimming and J lost 2 bases, with 8 bases between them. This CDR3 comprises 14 residues. CDR3: CASSQSGDPYEQYF. CDR3 sequence (DNA): TGCGCCAGCAGTCAATCCGGGGACCCCTACGAGCAGTACTTC.

This clonotype came up many times. This chain connects TRBV29-1 to TRBJ2-1; 8 bases align to TRBD2. V shed 3 bases, J shed 7 bases, and the junction held 8 bases outside the gene matches. The CDR3 is 14 amino acids. Germline V CDR1 and CDR2: SQVTM, ANQGSEA. CDR3 sequence reads: CSVDRLAGSNEQFF. The CDR3 region has the DNA TGCAGCGTTGATAGGTTAGCGGGAAGTAATGAGCAGTTCTTC.

This clonotype has only a few counts. This rearrangement joins TRBV5-1 to TRBJ2-5; D is ambiguous. V lost 2 bases, J lost 5 bases, and 7 bases lay in between. Looked up from germline, CDR1 is SGHRS and CDR2 is YFSETQ. This CDR3 is 12 amino acids long. CDR3 protein: CASSFASETQYF. Here the CDR3 DNA reads TGCGCCAGCAGCTTCGCCTCGGAGACCCAGTACTTC.

With regard to this clonotype: One junction end disagrees with the germline gene, perhaps due to a read error. V usage is TRBV12-3 or TRBV12-4 and J usage is TRBJ2-1; D gene unclear. The CDR3 loop spans 13 amino acids. The CDR3 spells CANSLGIYNEQFF. In nucleotides, the CDR3 is TGTGCCAACAGTTTAGGTATCTACAATGAGCAGTTCTTC.

The chain has TRBV3-1 and TRBJ2-5, with 9 nucleotides matching TRBD2. The CDR3 has 17 amino acids. V was clipped by 0 bases and J by 5 bases; unmatched bases: 10. CDR1 is LGHDT, CDR2 YNNKEL, per germline (reference sequence). The DNA for the CDR3 is TGTGCCAGCAGCCAAGATCTTAGTAGCGGGAGATCGGAGACCCAGTACTTC. As protein: CASSQDLSSGRSETQYF.

This clonotype was seen at least ten times. V gene TRBV20-1 combines with J gene TRBJ2-3, with unresolved D. Germline lookup yields CDR1 DFQATT and CDR2 SNEGSKA (reference sequence). The CDR3 contains 13 residues. Deletions cut 4 bases from V and 2 bases from J, with 10 bases between. CDR3 protein: CSATLGNTDTQYF. The DNA for the CDR3 is TGCAGTGCTACACTTGGGAACACAGATACGCAGTATTTT.

The chain recombines TRBV7-7 with TRBJ2-3; TRBD2 matches at 16 bases. Trimming took 10 bases from V and 6 from J; bases not matched to a gene: 13. Germline loops: CDR1 SSHAT, CDR2 FNYEAQ (reference sequence). This CDR3 has 17 amino acids. CDR3 nucleotide sequence: TGTGCCACTTCTCCCGGGACTAGCGGGGGGGCCCCGGATACGCAGTATTTT. Translation: CATSPGTSGGAPDTQYF.

This clonotype came up many times. This chain uses TRBV20-1 with TRBJ1-2; TRBD1 is a possible D gene (6 bases). Per germline, CDR1 DFQATT and CDR2 SNEGSKA (reference sequence). The CDR3 extends over 14 amino acids. The germline V and J ends were trimmed by 5 bases and 4 bases, with 17 bases remaining between them. CDR3: CSARNRGQSYGYTF. Here the CDR3 DNA reads TGCAGTGCTCGTAACCGGGGACAAAGCTATGGCTACACCTTC.